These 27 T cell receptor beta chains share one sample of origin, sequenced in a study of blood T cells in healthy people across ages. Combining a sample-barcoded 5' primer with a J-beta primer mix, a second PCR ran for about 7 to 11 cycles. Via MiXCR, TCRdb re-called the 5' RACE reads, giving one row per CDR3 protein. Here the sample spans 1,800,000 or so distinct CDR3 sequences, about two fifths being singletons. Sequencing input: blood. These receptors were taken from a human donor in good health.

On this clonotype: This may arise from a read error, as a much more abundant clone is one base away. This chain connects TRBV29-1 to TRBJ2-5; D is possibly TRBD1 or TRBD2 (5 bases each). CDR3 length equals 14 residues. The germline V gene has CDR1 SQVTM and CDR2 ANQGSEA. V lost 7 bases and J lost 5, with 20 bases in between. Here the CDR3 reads CSGHDGAGSETQYF. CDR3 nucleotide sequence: TGCAGCGGGCACGACGGGGCAGGGAGCGAGACCCAGTACTTC.

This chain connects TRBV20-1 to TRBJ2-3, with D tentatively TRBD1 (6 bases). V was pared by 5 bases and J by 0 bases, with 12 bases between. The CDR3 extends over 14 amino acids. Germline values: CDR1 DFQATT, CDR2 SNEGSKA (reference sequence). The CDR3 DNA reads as TGCAGTGCTGCCGGACAGATCAGCACAGATACGCAGTATTTT. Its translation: CSAAGQISTDTQYF.

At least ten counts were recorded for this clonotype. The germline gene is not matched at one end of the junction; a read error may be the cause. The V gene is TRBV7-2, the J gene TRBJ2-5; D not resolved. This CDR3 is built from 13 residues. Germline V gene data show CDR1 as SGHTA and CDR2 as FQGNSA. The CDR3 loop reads CASSLGPWETQYF. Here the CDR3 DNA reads TGTGCTAGCAGCTTAGGACCGTGGGAGACCCAGTACTTC.

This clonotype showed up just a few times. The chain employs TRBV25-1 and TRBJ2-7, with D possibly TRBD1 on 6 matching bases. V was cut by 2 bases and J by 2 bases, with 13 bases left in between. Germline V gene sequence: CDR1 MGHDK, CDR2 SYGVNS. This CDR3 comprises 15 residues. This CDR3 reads CASSEVGTPTYEQYF. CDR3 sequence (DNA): TGTGCCAGCAGTGAAGTAGGGACACCTACCTACGAGCAGTACTTC.

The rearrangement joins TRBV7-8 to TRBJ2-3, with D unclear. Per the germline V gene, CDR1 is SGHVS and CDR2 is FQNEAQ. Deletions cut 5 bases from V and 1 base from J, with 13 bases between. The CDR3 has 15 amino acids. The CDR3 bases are TGTGCCAGCAGCCCGCCCCCGCCCGGCACAGATACGCAGTATTTT. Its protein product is CASSPPPPGTDTQYF. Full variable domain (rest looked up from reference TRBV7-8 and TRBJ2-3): GAGVSQSPRYKVAKRGQDVALRCDPISGHVSLFWYQQALGQGPEFLTYFQNEAQLDKSGLPSDRFFAERPEGSVSTLKIQRTQQEDSAVYLCASSPPPPGTDTQYFGPGTRLTVL.

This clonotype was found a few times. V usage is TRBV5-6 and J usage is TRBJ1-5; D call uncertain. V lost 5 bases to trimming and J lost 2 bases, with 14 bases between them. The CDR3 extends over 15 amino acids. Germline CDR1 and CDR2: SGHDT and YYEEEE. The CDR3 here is CASSVTWGGNQPQHF. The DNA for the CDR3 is TGTGCCAGCAGTGTGACATGGGGAGGCAATCAGCCCCAGCATTTT. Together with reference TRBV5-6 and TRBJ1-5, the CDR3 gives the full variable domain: DAGVTQSPTHLIKTRGQQVTLRCSPKSGHDTVSWYQQALGQGPQFIFQYYEEEERQRGNFPDRFSGHQFPNYSSELNVNALLLGDSALYLCASSVTWGGNQPQHFGDGTRLSIL.

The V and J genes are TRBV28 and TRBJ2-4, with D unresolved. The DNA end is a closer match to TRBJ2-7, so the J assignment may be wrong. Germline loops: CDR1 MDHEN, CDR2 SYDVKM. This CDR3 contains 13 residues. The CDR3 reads CASSYSLEYEQYF. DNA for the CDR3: TGTGCCAGCAGTTATAGCTTAGAATACGAGCAGTACTTC.

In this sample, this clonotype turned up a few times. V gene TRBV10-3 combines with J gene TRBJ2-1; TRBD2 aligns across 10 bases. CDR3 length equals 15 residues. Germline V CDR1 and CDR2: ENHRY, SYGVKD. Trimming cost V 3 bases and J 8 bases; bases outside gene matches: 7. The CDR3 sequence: CAISEERGGQDEQFF. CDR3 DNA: TGTGCCATCAGTGAAGAGCGGGGGGGCCAAGATGAGCAGTTCTTC.

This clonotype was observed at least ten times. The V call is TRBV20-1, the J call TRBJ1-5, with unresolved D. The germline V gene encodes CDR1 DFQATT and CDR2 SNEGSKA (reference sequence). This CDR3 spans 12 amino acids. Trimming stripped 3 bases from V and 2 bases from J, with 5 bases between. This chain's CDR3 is CSASRGNQPQHF. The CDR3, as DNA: TGCAGTGCTAGCAGAGGCAATCAGCCCCAGCATTTT.

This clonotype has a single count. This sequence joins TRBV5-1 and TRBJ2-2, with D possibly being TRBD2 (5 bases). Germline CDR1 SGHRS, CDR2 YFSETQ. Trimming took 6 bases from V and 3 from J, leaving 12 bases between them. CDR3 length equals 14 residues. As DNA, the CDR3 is TGCGCCAGCAACTTAGCGCTGTACACCGGGGAGCTGTTTTTT. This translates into CASNLALYTGELFF.

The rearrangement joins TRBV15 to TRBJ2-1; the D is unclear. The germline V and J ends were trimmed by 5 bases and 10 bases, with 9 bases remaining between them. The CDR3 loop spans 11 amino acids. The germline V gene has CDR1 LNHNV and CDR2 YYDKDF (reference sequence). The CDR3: CATSSGREQFF. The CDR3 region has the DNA TGTGCCACCAGCTCGGGTCGGGAGCAGTTCTTC.

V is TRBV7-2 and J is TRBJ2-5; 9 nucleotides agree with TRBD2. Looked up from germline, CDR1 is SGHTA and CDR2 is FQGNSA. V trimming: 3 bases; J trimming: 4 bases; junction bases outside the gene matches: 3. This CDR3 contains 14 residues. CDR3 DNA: TGTGCCAGCAGCTTGAAACTAGCGGGAGAGACCCAGTACTTC. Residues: CASSLKLAGETQYF.

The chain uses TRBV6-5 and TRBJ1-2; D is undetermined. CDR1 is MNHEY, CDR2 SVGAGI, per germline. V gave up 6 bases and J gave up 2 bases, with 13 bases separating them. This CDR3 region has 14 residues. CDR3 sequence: CASRNRGGNYGYTF. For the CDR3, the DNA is TGTGCCAGCAGGAACCGCGGAGGGAACTATGGCTACACCTTC.

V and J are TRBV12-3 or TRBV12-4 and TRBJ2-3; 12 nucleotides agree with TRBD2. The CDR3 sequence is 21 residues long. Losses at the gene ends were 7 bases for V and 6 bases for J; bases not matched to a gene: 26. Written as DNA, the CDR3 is TGTGCCAGCAACAACCTTAGGGGACTAGCGGGTGGATACGTCTGGTACGATACGCAGTATTTT. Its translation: CASNNLRGLAGGYVWYDTQYF.

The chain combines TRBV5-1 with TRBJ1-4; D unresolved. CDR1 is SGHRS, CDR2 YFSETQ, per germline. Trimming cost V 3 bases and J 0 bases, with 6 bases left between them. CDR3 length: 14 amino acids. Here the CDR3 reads CASSWSTTNEKLFF. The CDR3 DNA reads TGCGCCAGCAGCTGGTCAACAACTAATGAAAAACTGTTTTTT.

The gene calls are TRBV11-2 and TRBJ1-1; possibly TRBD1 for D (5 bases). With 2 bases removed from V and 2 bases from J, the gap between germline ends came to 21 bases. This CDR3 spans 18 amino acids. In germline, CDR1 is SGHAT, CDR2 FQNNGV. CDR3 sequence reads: CASSLIGGGTIKNTEAFF. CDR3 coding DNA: TGTGCCAGCAGCTTAATTGGGGGGGGAACAATTAAAAACACTGAAGCTTTCTTT.

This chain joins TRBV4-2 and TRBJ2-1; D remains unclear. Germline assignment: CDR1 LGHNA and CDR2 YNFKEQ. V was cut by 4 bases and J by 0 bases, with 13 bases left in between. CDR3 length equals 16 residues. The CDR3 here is CASSPLGVSSYNEQFF. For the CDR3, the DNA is TGTGCCAGCAGCCCCTTAGGCGTTTCCTCCTACAATGAGCAGTTCTTC.

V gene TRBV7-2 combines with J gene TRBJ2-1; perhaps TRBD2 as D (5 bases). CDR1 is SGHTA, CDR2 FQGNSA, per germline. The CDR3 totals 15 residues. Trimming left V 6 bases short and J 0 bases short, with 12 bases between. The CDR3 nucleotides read TGTGCCAGCAGGGACTCGAGGAACTCCTACAATGAGCAGTTCTTC. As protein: CASRDSRNSYNEQFF. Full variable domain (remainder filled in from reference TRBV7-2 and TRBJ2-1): GAGVSQSPSNKVTEKGKDVELRCDPISGHTALYWYRQSLGQGLEFLIYFQGNSAPDKSGLPSDRFSAERTGGSVSTLTIQRTQQEDSAVYLCASRDSRNSYNEQFFGPGTRLTVL.

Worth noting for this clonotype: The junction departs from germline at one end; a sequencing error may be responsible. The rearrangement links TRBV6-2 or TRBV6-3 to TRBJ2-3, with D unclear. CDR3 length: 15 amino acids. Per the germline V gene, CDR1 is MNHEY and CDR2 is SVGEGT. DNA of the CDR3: TGTGCCAGCAGTTACAAACAGATGCACACAGATACGCGGTATTTT. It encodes CASSYKQMHTDTRYF.

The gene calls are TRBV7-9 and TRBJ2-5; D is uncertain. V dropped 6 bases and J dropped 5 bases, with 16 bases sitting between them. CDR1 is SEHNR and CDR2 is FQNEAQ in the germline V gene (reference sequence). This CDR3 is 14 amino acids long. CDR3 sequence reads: CASRRRPGYETQYF. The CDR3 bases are TGTGCCAGCAGGCGTAGGCCGGGCTATGAGACCCAGTACTTC.

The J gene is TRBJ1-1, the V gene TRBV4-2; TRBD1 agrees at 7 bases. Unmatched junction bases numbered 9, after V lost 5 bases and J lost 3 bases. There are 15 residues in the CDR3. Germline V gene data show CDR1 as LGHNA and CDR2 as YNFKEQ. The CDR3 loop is CASSGRDSLDTEAFF. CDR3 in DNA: TGTGCCAGCAGCGGCCGGGACAGCTTGGACACTGAAGCTTTCTTT.

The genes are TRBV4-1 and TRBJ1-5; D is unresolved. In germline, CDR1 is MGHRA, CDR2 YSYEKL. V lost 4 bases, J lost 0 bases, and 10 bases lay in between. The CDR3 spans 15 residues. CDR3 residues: CASSRMDDSNQPQHF. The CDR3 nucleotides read TGCGCCAGCAGCCGAATGGACGATAGCAATCAGCCCCAGCATTTT.

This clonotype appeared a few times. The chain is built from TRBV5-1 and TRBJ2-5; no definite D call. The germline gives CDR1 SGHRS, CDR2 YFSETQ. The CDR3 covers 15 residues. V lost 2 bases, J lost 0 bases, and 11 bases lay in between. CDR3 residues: CASSLMTVDQETQYF. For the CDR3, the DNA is TGCGCCAGCAGCTTAATGACGGTTGACCAAGAGACCCAGTACTTC.

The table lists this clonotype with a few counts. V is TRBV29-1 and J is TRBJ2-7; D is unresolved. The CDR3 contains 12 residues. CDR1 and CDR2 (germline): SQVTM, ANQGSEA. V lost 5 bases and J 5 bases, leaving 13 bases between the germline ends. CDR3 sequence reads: CSVRTDSHEQYF. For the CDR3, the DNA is TGCAGCGTTAGGACGGATTCCCACGAGCAGTACTTC.

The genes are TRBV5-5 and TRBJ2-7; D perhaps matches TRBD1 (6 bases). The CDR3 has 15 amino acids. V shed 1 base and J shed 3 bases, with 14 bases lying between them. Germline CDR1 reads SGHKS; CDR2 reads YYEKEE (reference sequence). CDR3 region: CASSLYGTPLYEQYF. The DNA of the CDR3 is TGTGCCAGCAGCTTGTATGGGACACCCCTCTACGAGCAGTACTTC.

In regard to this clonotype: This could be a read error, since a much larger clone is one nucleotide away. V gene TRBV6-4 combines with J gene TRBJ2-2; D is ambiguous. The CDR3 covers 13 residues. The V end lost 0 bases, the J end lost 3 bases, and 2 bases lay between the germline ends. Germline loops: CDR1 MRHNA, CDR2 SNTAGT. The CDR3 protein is CASSDSYTGELFF. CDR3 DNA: TGTGCCAGCAGTGACTCATACACCGGGGAGCTGTTTTTT.

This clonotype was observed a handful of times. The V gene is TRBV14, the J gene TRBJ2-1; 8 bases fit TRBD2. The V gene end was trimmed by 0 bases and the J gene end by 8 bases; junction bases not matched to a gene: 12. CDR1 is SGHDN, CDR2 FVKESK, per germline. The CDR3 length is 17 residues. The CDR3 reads CASSQDWVAGGNDEQFF. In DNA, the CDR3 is TGTGCCAGCAGCCAAGATTGGGTGGCGGGGGGTAACGATGAGCAGTTCTTC.